These 4 T cell receptor beta chains originate from one sample sequenced in a study of cytomegalovirus exposure and HLA in healthy donors. The PCR ran on 60 Vbeta and 13 Jbeta primers. Generated by immunoSEQ multiplex PCR, the TCRdb table keeps only in-frame clones and is missing some. The sample has about 140,000 clones, 78% seen once; the top ten hold approximately 2.8%. Sequenced: PBMCs. These receptors all come from a male donor in good health and CMV-seronegative.

The gene calls are TRBV6-1 and TRBJ2-3; D remains ambiguous. V was trimmed by 3 bases and J by 3 bases, leaving 7 bases between them. This CDR3 is 13 amino acids long. CDR1 and CDR2 (germline): MNHNS, SASEGT. The CDR3 loop is CASSDRSTDTQYF. As DNA, the CDR3 is TGTGCCAGCAGTGACAGGTCTACAGATACGCAGTATTTT.

In this sample, this clone turned up a few times. This chain links TRBV7-6 with TRBJ1-3; D unclear. Trimming removed 5 bases at V and 4 bases at J, with 12 bases between. The germline V gene has CDR1 SGHVS and CDR2 FNYEAQ. The CDR3 is 14 residues long. The CDR3 DNA follows: TGTGCCAGCAGCCTCTCCCCGGGGGGAAACACCATATATTTT. It is translated as CASSLSPGGNTIYF.

The J gene is TRBJ2-7, the V gene TRBV7-9; D may be TRBD2 (5 bases). CDR3 length: 16 amino acids. From germline, CDR1 is SEHNR and CDR2 FQNEAQ (reference sequence). V lost 0 bases, J lost 0 bases, and 12 bases lay in between. CDR3 amino acids: CASSLAGGRSSYEQYF. The CDR3 coding sequence is TGTGCCAGCAGCTTAGCCGGCGGGCGAAGCTCCTACGAGCAGTACTTC.

The V and J genes are TRBV19 and TRBJ1-5; 9 bases are shared with TRBD1. The CDR3 consists of 15 residues. Germline CDR1 LNHDA, CDR2 SQIVND (reference sequence). The J segment lost 3 bases and the V segment lost 3 bases, leaving 3 bases of the junction unmatched. CDR3 nucleotides: TGTGCCAGTAGTATGGGGACAGGGTTCAATCAGCCCCAGCATTTT. Translated: CASSMGTGFNQPQHF.